One sample yielded the 30 T cell receptor beta chains listed below, sequenced in a study of T cell responses to AZD1222 COVID-19 vaccine. TCRdb's table, derived via immunoSEQ multiplex PCR, lists solely in-frame clones and lacks some. This table has 150,000 to 200,000 clones, roughly 94% appearing once. Specimen: peripheral blood, collected 28 days after the second AZD1222 dose. These receptors were obtained from an adult who received the AZD1222 COVID-19 vaccine.

The chain links TRBV6-6 to TRBJ2-7; TRBD2 matches 7 bases. Germline lookup yields CDR1 MNHNY and CDR2 SVGAGI (reference sequence). V trimming: 8 bases; J trimming: 4 bases; junction bases outside the gene matches: 5. This CDR3 is 12 amino acids long. CDR3 DNA: TGTGCCAGCTGGGCGGGAGTATACGAGCAGTACTTC. It translates to CASWAGVYEQYF.

This chain connects TRBV5-4 to TRBJ2-7; 8 nucleotides line up with TRBD2. The CDR3 totals 14 residues. Per germline, CDR1 SGHNT and CDR2 YYREEE (reference sequence). Trimming cost V 4 bases and J 3 bases; bases outside gene matches: 6. The CDR3 DNA reads TGTGCCAGCAGCGCCCGGAGCGGGAGCTACGAGCAGTACTTC. Protein product: CASSARSGSYEQYF. Variable domain in full (rest from reference TRBV5-4 and TRBJ2-7): ETGVTQSPTHLIKTRGQQVTLRCSSQSGHNTVSWYQQALGQGPQFIFQYYREEENGRGNFPPRFSGLQFPNYSSELNVNALELDDSALYLCASSARSGSYEQYFGPGTRLTVT.

In DNA, the CDR3 is TGTGCCAGCAGCGTCGGGGATACGCAGTATTTT. Translation gives CASSVGDTQYF. The V and J genes are TRBV5-4 and TRBJ2-3; D call uncertain. The ends were cut back, 4 bases at V and 6 bases at J, with 6 bases in the middle. This CDR3 spans 11 amino acids. From germline, CDR1 is SGHNT and CDR2 YYREEE (reference sequence).

The chain uses TRBV5-1 and TRBJ1-2, with a weak D call TRBD1 (5 bases). V lost 3 bases and J 3 bases, leaving 15 bases between the germline ends. The germline V gene encodes CDR1 SGHRS and CDR2 YFSETQ. CDR3 size: 15 residues. CDR3 loop: CASSSGLRTDYGYTF. DNA for the CDR3: TGCGCCAGCAGCTCAGGGCTCCGGACGGACTATGGCTACACCTTC.

This sequence joins TRBV7-9 and TRBJ2-7, with D possibly TRBD1 on 5 matching bases. Germline V CDR1 and CDR2: SEHNR, FQNEAQ (reference sequence). CDR3 size: 14 residues. V lost 2 bases to trimming and J lost 2 bases, with 10 bases between them. The CDR3 sequence is CASSLRQLPYEQYF. The CDR3 DNA follows: TGTGCCAGCAGCTTACGACAGCTCCCCTACGAGCAGTACTTC.

As to this clone: The same CDR3 also results from other DNA sequences found in this sample. This chain joins TRBV9 and TRBJ1-5; TRBD1 might be the D (6 bases). CDR1 and CDR2 from the germline V gene are SGDLS and YYNGEE. This CDR3 is built from 15 residues. V dropped 4 bases and J dropped 2 bases, with 13 bases sitting between them. CDR3: CASSSGGGGNQPQHF. As DNA, the CDR3 is TGTGCCAGCAGCTCCGGGGGGGGCGGCAATCAGCCCCAGCATTTT.

This clone was detected only once. The chain uses TRBV2 and TRBJ1-2, with TRBD1 matching 10 bases. The CDR3 spans 17 residues. Germline V gene data show CDR1 as SNHLY and CDR2 as FYNNEI. The ends lost 6 bases at V and 4 bases at J; junction bases unmatched: 14. CDR3 coding DNA: TGTGCCAGCAGGGATCCCGGGACAGGGGCATCCGGCTATGGCTACACCTTC. Translated, it gives CASRDPGTGASGYGYTF.

This clone was seen just once. This chain uses TRBV5-1 with TRBJ2-7; D is unresolved. Trimming took off 5 bases at V and 2 bases at J, with 17 bases between the two ends. The CDR3 loop spans 15 amino acids. CDR1 and CDR2 from the germline V gene are SGHRS and YFSETQ. The DNA for the CDR3 is TGCGCCAGCAGAGACCCCGGGTTCTCAACCTACGAGCAGTACTTC. As protein: CASRDPGFSTYEQYF.

This sequence joins TRBV11-2 and TRBJ1-1; D is undetermined. Germline lookup yields CDR1 SGHAT and CDR2 FQNNGV. V was trimmed by 0 bases and J by 0 bases, leaving 14 bases between them. This CDR3 contains 17 residues. The CDR3 coding sequence is TGTGCCAGCAGCTTAGATGGAGTTAGGGTGTTGAACACTGAAGCTTTCTTT. Its protein is CASSLDGVRVLNTEAFF.

In this sample, this clone turned up once. The DNA for the CDR3 is TGTGCCTGGAGGCTAGGGAACACTGAAGCTTTCTTT. Its protein product is CAWRLGNTEAFF. The chain is built from TRBV30 and TRBJ1-1; D gene ambiguous. Germline CDR1 reads GTSNPN; CDR2 reads SVGIG (reference sequence). The CDR3 totals 12 residues. Trimming left V 3 bases short and J 1 base short, with 6 bases between.

The rearrangement links TRBV5-1 to TRBJ2-3; D possibly matches TRBD1 or TRBD2 (6 bases each). The CDR3 totals 15 residues. Germline CDR1 reads SGHRS; CDR2 reads YFSETQ. Trimming took off 2 bases at V and 4 bases at J, with 14 bases between the two ends. The CDR3 reads CASSLGGYGPDTQYF. The DNA of the CDR3 is TGCGCCAGCAGCTTAGGGGGGTATGGACCAGATACGCAGTATTTT.

The V call is TRBV6-2 or TRBV6-3, the J call TRBJ2-5, with 9 bases lining up with TRBD2. The CDR3 consists of 17 residues. The V segment lost 2 bases and the J segment 6 bases; nucleotides outside the gene matches: 13. Germline V gene data show CDR1 as MNHEY and CDR2 as SVGEGT. CDR3 residues: CASSYGLAGTPLKTQYF. In DNA, the CDR3 is TGTGCCAGCAGTTACGGGCTAGCGGGAACCCCCCTAAAGACCCAGTACTTC.

This chain joins TRBV30 and TRBJ1-5; TRBD1 agrees at 8 bases. Germline lookup yields CDR1 GTSNPN and CDR2 SVGIG (reference sequence). The CDR3 spans 13 residues. The junction had 7 bases not matched to a gene; V was cut back by 6 bases and J by 6 bases. The CDR3 is CACSTGEAQPQHF. DNA of the CDR3: TGTGCCTGTTCGACAGGGGAGGCTCAGCCCCAGCATTTT.

The rearrangement links TRBV14 to TRBJ1-2; D remains ambiguous. Trimming took 4 bases from V and 0 from J, leaving 6 bases between them. This CDR3 region has 13 residues. Per germline, CDR1 SGHDN and CDR2 FVKESK. DNA of the CDR3: TGTGCCAGCAGCCGAGTTTCTAACTATGGCTACACCTTC. Translation: CASSRVSNYGYTF.

J is TRBJ1-1 and V is TRBV7-9; D is unresolved. CDR1 is SEHNR, CDR2 FQNEAQ, per germline (reference sequence). V shed 4 bases and J shed 1 base, with 10 bases lying between them. CDR3 length equals 14 residues. The CDR3 spells CASSSTSANTEAFF. The CDR3 DNA reads as TGTGCCAGCAGCTCCACGTCGGCGAACACTGAAGCTTTCTTT.

Notes on this clone: One junction end does not reproduce the germline sequence, and a read error may be involved. V usage is TRBV28 and J usage is TRBJ1-1; D is uncertain. The germline V gene encodes CDR1 MDHEN and CDR2 SYDVKM. The CDR3 covers 11 residues. The CDR3 sequence is CASSLAIWVQF. The CDR3 DNA sequence: TGTGCCAGCAGTTTAGCCATCTGGGTCCAGTTT.

The CDR3 region is CATSDLLPASGRAGELFF. CDR3 bases: TGTGCCACCAGTGATCTCTTGCCGGCTAGCGGGAGGGCCGGGGAGCTGTTTTTT. V is TRBV24-1 and J is TRBJ2-2, with 12 bases fitting TRBD2. CDR3 length: 18 residues. CDR1 and CDR2 from the germline V gene are KGHDR and SFDVKD. After removal of 3 bases from V and 6 bases from J, the junction contained 10 bases not matched to a gene.

The gene calls are TRBV7-8 and TRBJ2-1, with 8 bases that match TRBD2. The CDR3 sequence is 15 residues long. Germline trimming cut 1 base from V and 8 bases from J; bases unmatched to any gene: 7. CDR1 SGHVS and CDR2 FQNEAQ come from the germline V gene. CDR3 DNA sequence: TGTGCCAGCAGCTTAGTCGAGCGGGAGTGGTATGAGCAGTTCTTC. It specifies CASSLVEREWYEQFF.

V usage is TRBV15 and J usage is TRBJ1-4; D not certain. Trimming shortened V by 2 bases and J by 5 bases, and 15 bases separated the two germline ends. The CDR3 covers 16 residues. Germline CDR1 and CDR2: LNHNV and YYDKDF (reference sequence). CDR3 sequence reads: CATSRSDGQINEKLFF. The CDR3, as DNA: TGTGCCACCAGCAGATCGGATGGGCAGATCAATGAAAAACTGTTTTTT.

This rearrangement joins TRBV25-1 to TRBJ1-2; tentatively, D is TRBD1 (6 bases). Trimming removed 0 bases at V and 5 bases at J, with 13 bases between. Germline-derived CDR1 and CDR2 are MGHDK and SYGVNS. This CDR3 is 15 amino acids long. The DNA for the CDR3 is TGTGCCAGCAGTGAATATGGAACAGGGCGGTATGGCTACACCTTC. This codes for CASSEYGTGRYGYTF.

The chain couples TRBV6-2 or TRBV6-3 to TRBJ1-2; possible D gene TRBD1, 6 bases. V gave up 4 bases and J gave up 8 bases, with 14 bases separating them. Germline loops: CDR1 MNHEY, CDR2 SVGEGT. The CDR3 contains 13 residues. CDR3 protein: CASSWSGVSGYTF. The CDR3 coding sequence is TGTGCCAGCAGTTGGTCAGGGGTTAGCGGCTACACCTTC.

This chain uses TRBV7-9 with TRBJ1-1; tentatively, D is TRBD1 (6 bases). V lost 5 bases and J 6 bases, leaving 22 bases between the germline ends. There are 16 residues in the CDR3. Germline assignment: CDR1 SEHNR and CDR2 FQNEAQ (reference sequence). The CDR3 is CASSRGPTTGSAEAFF. The DNA of the CDR3 is TGTGCCAGCAGCCGCGGTCCGACGACAGGTTCCGCTGAAGCTTTCTTT. The complete variable domain, with remaining parts taken from reference TRBV7-9 and TRBJ1-1, reads DTGVSQNPRHKITKRGQNVTFRCDPISEHNRLYWYRQTLGQGPEFLTYFQNEAQLEKSRLLSDRFSAERPKGSFSTLEIQRTEQGDSAMYLCASSRGPTTGSAEAFFGQGTRLTVV.

V is TRBV29-1 and J is TRBJ1-2, with 9 nucleotides matching TRBD1. Germline-derived CDR1 and CDR2 are SQVTM and ANQGSEA. The CDR3 extends over 16 amino acids. With 8 bases clipped from V and 7 bases from J, the junction kept 20 bases outside the gene matches. The CDR3, as DNA: TGCAGCACCCGAGGAGGGACAGGGTCCACCTCCTTTGGCTACACCTTC. Its protein product is CSTRGGTGSTSFGYTF.

This clone was seen only once. This sequence joins TRBV7-3 and TRBJ1-1; maybe TRBD1 (5 bases). Germline CDR1 reads SGHTA; CDR2 reads FQGTGA. The CDR3 is made up of 13 amino acids. The V gene lost 8 bases and the J gene lost 4 bases, with 14 bases spanning the gap. CDR3 sequence (DNA): TGTGCCAGCTCGGCGGGGGATACCACTGAAGCTTTCTTT. This gives the protein CASSAGDTTEAFF.

The chain carries TRBV5-5 and TRBJ2-5, with TRBD1 identical over 7 bases. From germline, CDR1 is SGHKS and CDR2 YYEKEE (reference sequence). Trimming at V came to 1 base and at J to 5 bases, leaving 5 bases not matched to a gene. There are 14 residues in the CDR3. Here the CDR3 DNA reads TGTGCCAGCAGCTTGAAACAGGGGCGGGAGACCCAGTACTTC. This encodes CASSLKQGRETQYF.

The rearrangement links TRBV6-2 or TRBV6-3 to TRBJ2-7; 10 nucleotides agree with TRBD2. The CDR3 consists of 16 residues. Germline lookup yields CDR1 MNHEY and CDR2 SVGEGT. V lost 6 bases, J lost 0 bases, and 8 bases stayed unmatched. The CDR3 region is CASSPPSGRASYEQYF. CDR3 nucleotides: TGTGCCAGCAGCCCCCCGAGCGGGAGGGCCTCCTACGAGCAGTACTTC.

The chain combines TRBV25-1 with TRBJ2-1; TRBD1 agrees at 8 bases. This CDR3 region has 17 residues. Germline CDR1 is MGHDK and CDR2 is SYGVNS. The junction had 18 bases not matched to a gene; V was cut back by 4 bases and J by 10 bases. The DNA of the CDR3 is TGTGCCAGCAGTGCTAACAACAGGGGGAAGGGACTTTCGGAGCAGTTCTTC. Translated: CASSANNRGKGLSEQFF.

The chain joins TRBV5-4 to TRBJ2-7; 8 positions agree with TRBD2. Unmatched junction bases numbered 12, after V lost 0 bases and J lost 7 bases. Germline lookup yields CDR1 SGHNT and CDR2 YYREEE (reference sequence). This CDR3 is 16 amino acids long. The CDR3 region is CASSLDIISGSGEQYF. The CDR3 bases are TGTGCCAGCAGCTTGGATATAATCAGCGGGAGCGGTGAGCAGTACTTC.

The CDR3 protein is CASSDRETENTEAFF. The CDR3 DNA reads as TGTGCCAGCAGTGACCGTGAGACAGAAAACACTGAAGCTTTCTTT. The rearrangement links TRBV6-1 to TRBJ1-1; D possibly corresponds to TRBD1 (5 bases). V gave up 3 bases and J gave up 2 bases, with 13 bases separating them. Germline V gene data show CDR1 as MNHNS and CDR2 as SASEGT. This CDR3 comprises 15 residues.

This clone has just one count. V gene TRBV29-1 combines with J gene TRBJ2-4, with a tentative D call TRBD2 (6 bases). The CDR3 length is 15 residues. Per germline, CDR1 SQVTM and CDR2 ANQGSEA. Trimming removed 1 base at V and 1 base at J, with 11 bases between. In DNA, the CDR3 is TGCAGCGTTGAAGTCCGAGCGGGTGCCAAAAACATTCAGTACTTC. Encoded protein: CSVEVRAGAKNIQYF.